This T cell receptor (beta chain) was profiled in a study of blood T cell repertoires in COVID-19. Study-wide background: Acute and convalescent COVID-19 specimens originated in the United States, Italy and Spain. PBMCs, B-cell-depleted T cells, or T cells provided the cDNA or gDNA that made up the material.

Original handling: Estimation of nucleated cell counts relied on the amplification of reference gene primers. The protocol was immunoSEQ multiplex PCR, while the TCRdb copy is restricted to in-frame clones and leaves out a portion. V and J calls and clone size follow that table, whereas D and trimming were derived from the DNA. The sample gives about 87,000 clones, about 85% of which show up once; just over 3% is in the top ten. Seattle enrolled patients during active infection and tracked them longitudinally. Sequenced: peripheral blood. This clonotype was obtained from a woman older than 75 with COVID-19, enrolled during active disease.

CDR3 loop: CASSIGTGGYNEQFF. In DNA, the CDR3 is TGTGCCAGTAGTATAGGGACAGGGGGGTACAATGAGCAGTTCTTC. The chain links TRBV19 to TRBJ2-1; 10 nucleotides agree with TRBD1. Germline assignment: CDR1 LNHDA and CDR2 SQIVND (reference sequence). J gave up 4 bases and V 1 base, and 1 base lay outside the gene matches. This CDR3 comprises 15 residues.